This T cell receptor beta chain was sequenced in a study of cytomegalovirus exposure and HLA in healthy donors (dated by TCRdb to 2017 to 2019). Concerning the study at large: According to an earlier analysis of around 600 of the donors, some 180 million T cells yielded over 100 million unique TCR beta sequences and 250 to 350 Gb of sequence data. Around 320 gigabases of sequencing data and approximately 85 million unique TCR sequences were included in an early release covering over 600 HLA-typed donors. Of the 350 to 450 genotyped donors, approximately 80% were placed in the genetic ancestry cluster associated with self-reported Caucasian donors. The study aimed to test whether cataloging public T cell receptors could reveal signatures of past pathogen exposure. The study used immunosequencing to profile the T cell repertoires of approximately 630 subjects and linked those repertoires to cytomegalovirus serostatus. A separate validation cohort of roughly 110 different subjects was used in addition to the roughly 620-subject first cohort. High-throughput TCR immunosequencing, statistical association of individual TCRs with disease status, and machine learning were combined to predict cytomegalovirus infection status. In a later analysis, previously published TCR beta repertoires from 666 donors were re-analyzed and high-resolution HLA genotyping was added so that TCR occurrence patterns could be studied. Rather than using new phenotypic data, the later analysis identified candidate immune exposures from TCR beta sequences and from how often those sequences occurred across donors. An earlier analysis of more than 450 of the donors used high-throughput TCR beta sequencing to judge whether each TCR beta V gene segment behaved as functional or pseudogenic. Donor age, sex, ethnicity and CMV serostatus were compiled together with the repertoire data. Genome-wide SNP genotypes for about 60% of the roughly 700 donors were used in a later genetic analysis, which treated that subset as a discovery cohort. All discovery cohort repertoires had been generated using a single sequencing platform. HLA typing included class I and class II loci at four-digit resolution. The number of donors typed differed by locus, with about 629-630 for A, B, C, DRB1 and DQB1, around 560 for DQA1, approximately 580 for DPA1, and approximately 470 for DPB1. Because of strong linkage in the cohort, a few DR-DQ haplotypes were treated as single units for association and clustering. Among 398 genotyped donors of the cohort, an average of around 250,000 unique TCR beta nucleotide sequences was sequenced per donor, of which about 19% were non-productive. On the study overall, not on this receptor specifically: A cluster of highly shared sequence variants was judged likely to represent a technical artifact of the sequencing pipeline. In a later analysis, TCR association rates were found to vary across HLA loci, with the most associated TCRs seen for DRB1 alleles and the fewest for HLA-C alleles. Correlated functional status among segregating V segments might be attributable to linkage disequilibrium, but an unknown experimental factor could not be ruled out. Because the 87-base-pair reads could not distinguish some IMGT-functional V segments, including TRBV6-2 and TRBV6-3, those segments were excluded. This cohort had only TCR beta chains sequenced, and the lack of alpha or paired-chain data limited which features could be detected. Across donors, most TCR sequences were observed very rarely, whereas some public TCRs were present in many individuals. Compared with the roughly 700-donor mean, donors in an Asian-associated ancestry cluster had fewer N-insertions in productive TCRs, according to a later genetic analysis. A few of the identified cytomegalovirus-associated TCR beta chains were confirmed in vitro to be specific for cytomegalovirus antigens. Presence/absence analyses assumed roughly uniform sequencing depth across donors, an assumption that may not hold. An association between a missense DCLRE1C variant and V-gene and J-gene trimming of TCR beta chains was found in a later genetic analysis and replicated in an independent cohort. According to a later analysis, parvovirus B19, influenza, CMV and Epstein-Barr virus appeared linked to several top co-occurrence clusters. The earlier analysis of about 600 of the donors excluded roughly 17 rarely observed V segments, including chromosome 9 orphons, because counts were too low. According to the authors, the approach could potentially be generalized to other disease states and immunological phenotypes. When HLA alleles, especially DR and DQ, strongly co-occurred, TCR associations were difficult to assign to individual alleles. Broadly in line with IMGT annotations, most TCR beta V segments showed up in productive rearrangements about 90% or about 30% of the time in an earlier analysis of 450 to 750 of the donors. A later analysis found that HLA-associated TCR beta chains were more clonally expanded and had lower generation probabilities than equally common non-associated chains. Immune exposure information for the cohort was limited to CMV serostatus. A total of 150 to 200 TCR beta chains were listed by the study as associated with cytomegalovirus. The classifier was reported to diagnose cytomegalovirus status with high specificity and sensitivity in both the original and validation cohorts. A later analysis found that most CMV-associated TCR beta chains appeared HLA-restricted, with HLA associations seemingly driven largely by CMV exposure. Because some donors lacked HLA typing at each locus, the association tests relied only on the typed subset. At a false discovery rate of 0.05, a later analysis linked under 20,000 TCR beta sequences to specific HLA alleles. A further reported finding was that TCR beta sequences accurately predicted the HLA-A and HLA-B alleles for most subjects in the first cohort.

In total, just over 650 healthy bone marrow donors made up the cohort. At the time of sampling, all cohort members were nominally healthy, though unrecorded immune exposures were likely present. The donor was CMV seropositive and belonged to the group of 250 to 350 seropositive cohort members. Each donor provided a peripheral blood sample, and peripheral blood mononuclear cells were used for TCR beta sequencing. The Qiagen DNeasy Blood Extraction Kit was used to extract genomic DNA from the blood cell samples. Notes on this clone: This clone's antigen is unknown. Per-base qualities were not stored, and no clone one base away is much larger.

The germline V gene encodes CDR1 LNHDA and CDR2 SQIVND (reference sequence). V and J lose 4 bases and 0 bases, and a span of 7 bases separates them. From its cysteine to its phenylalanine, the CDR3 spans 14 amino acids. The only DNA kept is the CDR3, 42 bases in frame from the first base. Library method: the immunoSEQ multiplex PCR assay. For the multiplex PCR, a mixture combining 60 forward primers for TCR Vbeta segments and 13 reverse primers for TCR Jbeta segments was used. A multiplex PCR assay on genomic DNA amplified the CDR3 region of rearranged TCR beta genes. Amplified TCR beta libraries were sequenced as 87-base-pair reads on the Illumina HiSeq System. The study's processing was this. In a later analysis, tens of millions of unique TCR beta chains were counted across the roughly 670 repertoires, and roughly 11 million of these chains were shared by at least two donors. Raw reads were error-corrected and collapsed into unique sequences with a nearest-neighbor algorithm that merged closely related sequences to remove PCR and sequencing errors. V, D and J gene segments were assigned by aligning CDR3 sequences to IMGT reference sequences. For a sequence to be retained, at least a six-nucleotide match to both a V gene segment and a J gene segment was required. Rearrangements were classified as productive when the CDR3 lacked stop codons and remained in frame with V and J, and all other rearrangements were classified as non-productive. CDR3 was defined according to IMGT convention as the region running from the second conserved V-encoded cysteine to the conserved J-encoded phenylalanine. Sequences without an unambiguous match to a single V gene segment were excluded from the earlier analysis of several hundred of the donors. An earlier analysis of about 600 of the donors called V segments functional above 56.7% productive rearrangements and segregating when the between-donor standard deviation exceeded 5%. A statistical classification framework was built for diagnosing cytomegalovirus status from the catalog of TCR beta chain sequences. In a later analysis, V and J genes were assigned by comparing TCR nucleotide sequences against IMGT/GENE-DB human TR gene sequences. The TCRdist pipeline was used in a later analysis to assign CDR3 sequences and most-parsimonious VDJ recombination scenarios. A later analysis defined each TCR beta chain by its CDR3 amino acid sequence plus V-gene family, and excluded reads lacking a unique V-gene family. A later analysis removed 500 to 650 highly shared, low-generation-probability nucleotide sequences to deal with suspected cross-contamination and a sequencing artifact. In a later analysis, a clonal expansion index for each public chain was calculated from normalized within-repertoire ranks of inferred template counts. Generation probabilities in a later analysis came from a VDJ recombination model fitted to out-of-frame rearrangements, and those results were checked against IGoR. A later analysis scored TCR-TCR, TCR-HLA and TCR-CMV co-occurrence with hypergeometric tests, applying a repertoire-size bias correction to TCR pairs. To estimate false discovery rates, a later analysis permuted the HLA or CMV assignments 20 times. In a later analysis, co-occurring TCRs were grouped using DBSCAN, with TCRdist sequence similarity added in when clustering inside HLA-allele-positive subsets. Co-occurrence clustering excluded repertoires with fewer than 30,000 or more than 120,000 public chains, plus five with anomalous nucleotide sharing. Held by TCRdb, this immuneACCESS table contains in-frame sequences only and omits some clones. Under half of the omission traces to an unresolved V gene where checked; the cause of the rest is unknown. From that table come the V and J calls and clone size; the DNA was used to work out D and trimming. This sample has 150,000 to 200,000 clones in its table, and 79% of those were observed once. 1.5% to 1.7% of the sample belongs to the ten largest clones.

The sample consisted of PBMCs. The TCR originated in a girl under 18 in good health and CMV-seropositive. The chain uses TRBV19 and TRBJ1-3; the D gene assignment is ambiguous. The nucleotides are TGTGCCAGTAGTACCCGGTTCTCTGGAAACACCATATATTTT. The resulting protein is CASSTRFSGNTIYF.